This is a list of T cell receptor beta chains from one sample in a study of blood T cell repertoires in COVID-19. The repertoire was sequenced with immunoSEQ multiplex PCR; TCRdb's copy has only in-frame clones and lacks some. This sample has approximately 100,000 clones; 75% to 85% occur once, and the top ten carry around 22%. The sequenced sample was peripheral blood. The receptors were gathered from a man aged 65-85 years with acute or convalescent COVID-19. The CDR3 runs from the conserved cysteine through the conserved F or W. A D gene is named only where the DNA matches it firmly. Clone size, where shown, is once, few, many, or a class for clones that have expanded.

>TRBV27|14|TRBD2|-|TRBJ2-7
CASSLPGLESEQYF
TGTGCCAGCAGTCTCCCGGGACTAGAATCCGAGCAGTACTTC
>TRBV27|13|-|-|TRBJ1-6
CASRWTGGSPLHF
TGTGCCAGCAGATGGACGGGAGGGTCACCCCTCCACTTT
>TRBV6-5|15|TRBD2|few|TRBJ2-1
CASTRLAAAYNEQFF
TGTGCCAGCACCAGACTAGCGGCTGCCTACAATGAGCAGTTCTTC
>TRBV28|17|TRBD2|-|TRBJ2-7
CAIDPPGLAGEVDEQYF
TGTGCCATCGATCCTCCGGGACTAGCGGGAGAGGTGGACGAGCAGTACTTC
>TRBV5-4|18|-|-|TRBJ2-3
CASERWGGGAGTTDTQYF
TGTGCCAGCGAAAGGTGGGGAGGGGGAGCGGGGACCACAGATACGCAGTATTTT
>TRBV5-1|18|TRBD1|-|TRBJ1-6
CASSSRDRPPSNNSPLHF
TGCGCCAGCAGCTCCCGGGACAGGCCGCCCTCCAATAATTCACCCCTCCACTTT
>TRBV7-3|18|TRBD2|-|TRBJ2-1
CASSLYSLTGGTYNEQFF
TGTGCCAGCAGCTTATATTCTTTGACGGGAGGAACCTACAATGAGCAGTTCTTC
>TRBV3-1/TRBV3-2|16|TRBD1|-|TRBJ2-2
CASSRPTGVGTGELFF
TGTGCCAGCAGCCGACCTACAGGGGTCGGGACCGGGGAGCTGTTTTTT
>TRBV29-1|14|-|-|TRBJ2-1
CSVEGDSRVGEQFF
TGCAGCGTTGAAGGGGACTCGAGAGTGGGTGAGCAGTTCTTC
>TRBV7-8|17|TRBD1|once|TRBJ2-1
CASIDRAGWSENNEQFF
TGTGCCAGCATTGACAGGGCCGGGTGGAGTGAGAACAATGAGCAGTTCTTC
>TRBV6-5|13|TRBD1|few|TRBJ1-2
CASSSQGTPGYTF
TGTGCCAGCAGTTCACAGGGGACTCCTGGCTACACCTTC
>TRBV5-6|14|-|-|TRBJ1-1
CASSRPLGSTEAFF
TGTGCCAGCAGCCGGCCTCTCGGGAGCACTGAAGCTTTCTTT
>TRBV6-5|14|-|-|TRBJ2-7
CASSLQGTLYEQYF
TGTGCCAGCAGCTTACAGGGGACTCTCTACGAGCAGTACTTC
>TRBV18|15|TRBD2|-|TRBJ2-1
CASSPPTGGPGEQFF
TGTGCCAGCTCACCACCGACGGGAGGGCCTGGGGAGCAGTTCTTC
>TRBV29-1|13|-|-|TRBJ2-7
CSAMDGLSGEQYF
TGCAGCGCCATGGACGGACTGAGTGGCGAGCAGTACTTC
>TRBV7-8|15|TRBD1|-|TRBJ2-7
CASSLAGQGTYEQYF
TGTGCCAGCAGCTTAGCGGGACAGGGGACCTACGAGCAGTACTTC
>TRBV3-1/TRBV3-2|14|TRBD1|-|TRBJ2-1
CASSQVRQGNEQFF
TGTGCCAGCAGCCAAGTCCGACAGGGAAATGAGCAGTTCTTC
>TRBV27|14|-|-|TRBJ2-3
CASSYPSEGDTQYF
TGTGCCAGCTCTTACCCAAGCGAGGGAGATACGCAGTATTTT
>TRBV29-1|14|TRBD1|-|TRBJ2-7
CSVEGGQGANEQYF
TGCAGCGTTGAGGGGGGACAGGGGGCCAACGAGCAGTACTTC
>TRBV28|14|TRBD1|once|TRBJ2-7
CASNSDRVSYEQYF
TGTGCCAGTAATTCGGACAGGGTGAGCTACGAGCAGTACTTC
>TRBV19|15|TRBD1|-|TRBJ2-2
CASTKDRANTGELFF
TGTGCCAGTACCAAGGACAGGGCAAACACCGGGGAGCTGTTTTTT
>TRBV6-1|13|-|-|TRBJ1-2
CASSEWSNYGYTF
TGTGCCAGCAGTGAATGGAGTAACTATGGCTACACCTTC
>TRBV5-1|17|TRBD1|-|TRBJ1-6
CASSEDRRLFYNSPLHF
TGCGCCAGCAGCGAGGACAGGAGGTTATTCTATAATTCACCCCTCCACTTT
>TRBV14|15|TRBD2|-|TRBJ2-7
CASSPNGLAGSEQYF
TGTGCCAGCAGCCCCAACGGACTAGCGGGGTCCGAGCAGTACTTC
>TRBV5-4|15|TRBD2|-|TRBJ2-1
CASSSGLAGGDEQFF
TGTGCCAGCAGCTCGGGACTAGCGGGAGGGGATGAGCAGTTCTTC
>TRBV6-4|13|-|-|TRBJ1-1
CASSVDKYTEAFF
TGTGCCAGCAGTGTCGACAAATACACTGAAGCTTTCTTT
>TRBV19|16|TRBD2|-|TRBJ2-2
CASSISSGSYTGELFF
TGTGCCAGTAGTATATCCAGCGGGAGTTACACCGGGGAGCTGTTTTTT
>TRBV29-1|16|TRBD2|-|TRBJ2-3
CSVVAGVFPSTDTQYF
TGCAGCGTGGTAGCGGGAGTCTTCCCTAGCACAGATACGCAGTATTTT
>TRBV5-1|16|-|-|TRBJ1-3
CASSVQGARSGNTIYF
TGCGCCAGCAGTGTACAGGGAGCACGCTCTGGAAACACCATATATTTT
>TRBV24-1|13|-|few|TRBJ1-2
CATQTPGQNGYTF
TGTGCCACCCAAACCCCCGGACAGAATGGCTACACCTTC
>TRBV15|14|TRBD2|-|TRBJ2-7
CATSMGLAVDEPYF
TGTGCCACCAGCATGGGGCTAGCGGTTGACGAGCCTTACTTC
>TRBV27|13|-|-|TRBJ2-7
CASSLSGYYEQYF
TGTGCCAGCAGTTTATCCGGGTACTACGAGCAGTACTTC
>TRBV10-2|14|-|few|TRBJ2-2
CASSERRRTGELFF
TGCGCCAGCAGTGAACGGAGAAGGACCGGGGAGCTGTTTTTT
>TRBV7-8|15|-|-|TRBJ2-3
CASSKWRDPTDTQYF
TGTGCCAGCAGCAAGTGGAGGGACCCCACAGATACGCAGTATTTT
>TRBV25-1|15|TRBD1|-|TRBJ2-7
CASSGLPGQGYEQYF
TGTGCCAGCAGTGGCCTCCCGGGACAGGGCTACGAGCAGTACTTC
>TRBV5-1|13|TRBD2|-|TRBJ2-5
CASSQGGEETQYF
TGCGCCAGCAGCCAGGGAGGGGAGGAGACCCAGTACTTC
>TRBV5-1|14|TRBD1|-|TRBJ2-2
CASSRTGAVGELFF
TGCGCCAGCAGCCGCACAGGGGCGGTCGGGGAGCTGTTTTTT
>TRBV28|15|TRBD1|-|TRBJ2-5
CASTPGGQGGETQYF
TGTGCCAGCACCCCGGGCGGACAGGGGGGGGAGACCCAGTACTTC
>TRBV18|12|-|once|TRBJ2-7
CASSPGSPRQYF
TGTGCCAGCTCACCAGGGAGCCCTAGGCAGTACTTC
>TRBV28|11|-|-|TRBJ2-7
CASSAFYEQYF
TGTGCCAGCAGTGCGTTCTACGAGCAGTACTTC
>TRBV11-2|15|TRBD1|-|TRBJ1-4
CASSFGQGWVEKLFF
TGTGCCAGCAGTTTCGGACAGGGATGGGTTGAAAAACTGTTTTTT
>TRBV11-2|18|TRBD2|-|TRBJ2-3
CASSLERLAGGPTDTQYF
TGTGCCAGCAGCTTAGAGCGACTAGCGGGAGGGCCCACAGATACGCAGTATTTT
>TRBV5-6|16|-|few|TRBJ2-7
CASSSPGKNSFYEQYF
TGTGCCAGCAGCTCCCCCGGGAAGAACAGCTTTTACGAGCAGTACTTC
>TRBV25-1|14|-|-|TRBJ1-1
CASTQAGVNTEAFF
TGTGCCAGCACCCAAGCAGGGGTGAACACTGAAGCTTTCTTT
>TRBV28|15|TRBD1|-|TRBJ2-7
CASSSTRDRDYEQYF
TGTGCCAGCAGTTCCACCCGGGACAGGGACTACGAGCAGTACTTC
>TRBV7-2|13|TRBD1|-|TRBJ2-3
CASSQDREDTQYF
TGTGCCAGCAGTCAAGACAGGGAAGATACGCAGTATTTT
>TRBV6-5|14|-|-|TRBJ1-1
CASSYEAGLLEAFF
TGTGCCAGCAGTTATGAGGCCGGTTTACTTGAAGCTTTCTTT
>TRBV7-2|12|TRBD1|-|TRBJ2-1
CASSLRTGAQFF
TGTGCCAGCAGCCTAAGGACAGGAGCGCAGTTCTTC
>TRBV15|18|TRBD2|-|TRBJ2-5
CATSRDLAGVPGQETQYF
TGTGCCACCAGCAGAGATCTAGCGGGAGTTCCAGGCCAAGAGACCCAGTACTTC
>TRBV7-2|13|-|few|TRBJ2-1
CASSLVMYNEQFF
TGTGCCAGCAGCTTAGTAATGTACAATGAGCAGTTCTTC
>TRBV12-3/TRBV12-4|12|-|-|TRBJ1-4
CASMRGAEKLFF
TGTGCCAGCATGCGGGGAGCCGAAAAACTGTTTTTT
>TRBV4-2|17|-|-|TRBJ1-6
CASSPLSGVRGDSPLHF
TGTGCCAGCAGCCCGCTTTCCGGGGTACGTGGGGATTCACCCCTCCACTTT
>TRBV3-1/TRBV3-2|14|-|-|TRBJ2-7
CASRDTSTSYEQYF
TGTGCCAGCAGGGACACTAGCACCTCCTACGAGCAGTACTTC
>TRBV5-5|14|-|-|TRBJ2-7
CASTFVTGSYEQYF
TGTGCCAGCACCTTTGTAACAGGGTCCTACGAGCAGTACTTC
>TRBV7-9|17|TRBD1|-|TRBJ2-7
CASSGRRGTGRTYEQYF
TGTGCCAGCAGCGGACGGAGGGGGACAGGGAGAACCTACGAGCAGTACTTC
>TRBV11-1|14|TRBD1|-|TRBJ2-5
CASSKQGAGETQYF
TGTGCCAGCAGTAAACAGGGGGCGGGAGAGACCCAGTACTTC
>TRBV5-1|12|-|-|TRBJ2-7
CASREGAYEQYF
TGCGCCAGCAGAGAAGGGGCTTACGAGCAGTACTTC